This entry is about one T cell receptor beta chain. The antigen is not known. The sample is drawn from a study of blood T cells in healthy people across ages. General observations from the study: Roughly linear declines in TCR beta diversity per million T cells occurred with age. Conclusively comparing naive with antigen-experienced cells was impossible with unsorted PBMCs. CMV status of donors was unknown, possibly confounding expanded clonotype changes.

PCR was performed a second time for roughly 7 to 12 cycles using a sample-barcoded 5' primer and a J-beta primer mix. Each CDR3 protein gets one entry after TCRdb re-called the 5' RACE reads with MiXCR. The sample includes nearly 800,000 distinct CDR3 sequences, approximately 53% seen only once; the top ten take around 24%. Sample: blood. The receptor comes from a man in his forties in good health.

The CDR3 bases are TGTGCCAGCAGCCGGGGACCTCCAATTTACTACAATGAGCAGTTCTTC. It is translated as CASSRGPPIYYNEQFF. The chain combines TRBV11-3 with TRBJ2-1; D tentatively fits TRBD1 or TRBD2 (5 bases each). CDR1 is SGHNT and CDR2 is YENEEA in the germline V gene. Trimming took off 5 bases at V and 3 bases at J, with 17 bases between the two ends. The CDR3 is 16 amino acids.